This TCR beta chain was observed in a study of early T cells in non-severe SARS-CoV-2 infection. Overall study results and limits: VDJdb matching skewed toward anti-spike CD8 responses, missing private and CD4 specificities.

In germline, CDR1 is SEHNR, CDR2 FQNEAQ (reference sequence). CDR3 length equals 13 residues. J lost 3 bases, V lost 6 bases, and 3 bases had no gene match. With regard to this clonotype: The antigen is unknown.

MiXCR, applied by TCRdb to the 5' RACE reads, yields one record per CDR3 protein. In the table there are fewer than 70,000 distinct CDR3 sequences, 10% to 15% of which are singletons. Sequencing was performed on whole blood. The receptor was isolated from an adult who was a healthcare worker with PCR-confirmed SARS-CoV-2 infection or an uninfected control (not recorded which). The V call is TRBV7-9, the J call TRBJ2-7, with 9 bases identical to TRBD2. The CDR3 DNA reads as TGTGCCAGCAGTAGCGGGAGCGTCTACGAGCAGTACTTC. Amino acids: CASSSGSVYEQYF.